This entry features one T cell receptor beta chain sequence. Germline V CDR1 and CDR2: LGHDT, YNNKEL (reference sequence). V lost 4 bases and J lost 2, with 9 bases in between. The CDR3 consists of 13 residues. Method: immunoSEQ multiplex PCR; TCRdb's copy keeps in-frame clones and lacks some. The sample lists some 110,000 clones; 85% were seen once. The sample belongs to a study of blood T cell repertoires in COVID-19. Input material: peripheral blood. This TCR was sampled from a middle-aged man with acute or convalescent COVID-19. V is TRBV3-1 (or the pseudogene TRBV3-2) and J is TRBJ2-7; TRBD1 is a possible D gene (6 bases). CDR3 residues: CASSRDITYEQYF. The CDR3 DNA follows: TGTGCCAGCAGCCGGGACATTACCTACGAGCAGTACTTC.